These 22 T cell receptor beta chains were all obtained from the same sample, sequenced in a study of blood T cell repertoires in COVID-19 (dated by TCRdb to 2018 to 2021). Library prep was done by the immunoSEQ multiplex PCR assay. TCRdb re-hosts the immuneACCESS table, in-frame sequences only. Its copies lack some clones; in the studies checked, an unresolved V gene accounts for under half of them, and the cause for the rest is not known. The sample records 130,000 or so clones, around 80% of which are singletons. About 5.4% of the sample rests with the top ten. The sample consisted of peripheral blood. These receptors originate from a man aged 80 or over with active or convalescent COVID-19.

V gene TRBV4-3 combines with J gene TRBJ2-5, with D possibly TRBD1 on 6 matching bases. Germline CDR1 and CDR2: LGHNA and YSLEER. The CDR3 has 15 amino acids. V lost 0 bases and J lost 4, with 12 bases in between. The CDR3 bases are TGCGCCAGCAGCCAAGAGGACAGCCCCACAGAGACCCAGTACTTC. It yields the protein CASSQEDSPTETQYF.

There are a few counts of this clone. V and J are TRBV14 and TRBJ2-7, with 9 bases lining up with TRBD1. Germline CDR1 and CDR2: SGHDN and FVKESK. V trimming: 8 bases; J trimming: 7 bases; junction bases outside the gene matches: 9. CDR3 length: 13 residues. The CDR3 DNA reads as TGTGCCAGCCGGGACAGGGCATCCTGGGAGCAGTACTTC. Translated, it gives CASRDRASWEQYF.

The genes are TRBV30 and TRBJ2-7; 8 bases are a match to TRBD2. The germline CDR1 and CDR2 sequences are GTSNPN and SVGIG (reference sequence). This CDR3 is 15 amino acids long. V lost 3 bases and J lost 5; bases outside the gene matches: 12. The CDR3 reads CAWSDPGGPPHEQYF. The DNA of the CDR3 is TGTGCCTGGAGCGACCCGGGGGGGCCTCCCCACGAGCAGTACTTC.

V gene TRBV3-1 (or the pseudogene TRBV3-2) combines with J gene TRBJ1-3, with D unresolved. This CDR3 comprises 15 residues. Trimming pared 1 base from V and 0 bases from J, leaving 7 bases between. Germline CDR1 and CDR2: LGHDT and YNNKEL (reference sequence). CDR3 in DNA: TGTGCCAGCAGCCAAGGCAGTCGCTCTGGAAACACCATATATTTT. Encoded protein: CASSQGSRSGNTIYF.

This sequence joins TRBV19 and TRBJ2-6, with D unclear. Looked up from germline, CDR1 is LNHDA and CDR2 is SQIVND (reference sequence). The CDR3 contains 16 residues. The ends were cut back, 4 bases at V and 0 bases at J, with 10 bases in the middle. The CDR3, as DNA: TGTGCCAGTAGTAGGCAGGCCTTCTCTGGGGCCAACGTCCTGACTTTC. This encodes CASSRQAFSGANVLTF.

The rearrangement uses TRBV30 and TRBJ2-3, with D possibly TRBD1 on 5 matching bases. CDR1 is GTSNPN, CDR2 SVGIG, per germline (reference sequence). The V end was cut by 3 bases, the J end by 5 bases, with 12 bases between. CDR3 length: 13 amino acids. Here the CDR3 DNA reads TGTGCCTGGAGAAGGCAGGGCGGAGATACGCAGTATTTT. Encoded protein: CAWRRQGGDTQYF.

The rearrangement joins TRBV5-1 to TRBJ2-5, with a possible D match to TRBD2 (5 bases). Germline values: CDR1 SGHRS, CDR2 YFSETQ. CDR3 length: 13 residues. Trimming shortened V by 7 bases and J by 2 bases, and 12 bases separated the two germline ends. As DNA, the CDR3 is TGCGCCAGCGGTATCGGGAATCAAGAGACCCAGTACTTC. Encoded protein: CASGIGNQETQYF.

This clone appeared once. The gene calls are TRBV29-1 and TRBJ2-7, with TRBD1 matching 9 bases. With V trimmed by 6 bases and J by 0 bases, 9 bases remained unmatched. CDR1 is SQVTM and CDR2 is ANQGSEA in the germline V gene. CDR3 length: 15 residues. CDR3 in amino acids: CSVAGTGIFSYEQYF. Written as DNA, the CDR3 is TGCAGCGTGGCCGGGACAGGGATATTCTCCTACGAGCAGTACTTC.

This sequence joins TRBV11-2 and TRBJ2-2; maybe TRBD1 (5 bases). V lost 5 bases and J lost 6, with 10 bases in between. The CDR3 is 13 residues long. Germline V CDR1 and CDR2: SGHAT, FQNNGV. In nucleotides, the CDR3 is TGTGCCAGCAGCCAAGACAGCGCCGGGGAGCTGTTTTTT. Protein sequence: CASSQDSAGELFF.

The DNA for the CDR3 is TGTGCCAGCAGCTTAGAGCGAGTCTATGGCTACACCTTC. It yields the protein CASSLERVYGYTF. The rearrangement joins TRBV7-2 to TRBJ1-2; D unresolved. The CDR3 has 13 residues. Germline loops: CDR1 SGHTA, CDR2 FQGNSA. V was shortened by 1 base and J by 4 bases, with 7 bases between the two germline ends.

The chain recombines TRBV30 with TRBJ1-4, with 7 bases identical to TRBD1. This CDR3 is 12 amino acids long. With V trimmed by 4 bases and J by 6 bases, 2 bases remained unmatched. Germline assignment: CDR1 GTSNPN and CDR2 SVGIG (reference sequence). CDR3 amino acids: CAWTGGYEKLFF. For the CDR3, the DNA is TGTGCCTGGACAGGGGGATATGAAAAACTGTTTTTT.

The chain recombines TRBV7-9 with TRBJ2-5, with a possible D match to TRBD1 (5 bases). V lost 5 bases and J lost 5, with 18 bases in between. The CDR3 consists of 15 residues. Germline CDR1 is SEHNR and CDR2 is FQNEAQ (reference sequence). The CDR3 bases are TGTGCCAGCAGCCAAGGGGTGCAGCATCTGGAGACCCAGTACTTC. Residues: CASSQGVQHLETQYF.

This clone occurred a few times. The chain carries TRBV4-1 and TRBJ1-5; possibly TRBD1 for D (6 bases). CDR1 MGHRA and CDR2 YSYEKL come from the germline V gene. The V gene lost 0 bases and the J gene lost 4 bases, with 13 bases spanning the gap. This CDR3 comprises 16 residues. The CDR3 nucleotides read TGCGCCAGCAGCCAAGACAGCAGGGGCTGGAATCAGCCCCAGCATTTT. This sequence encodes CASSQDSRGWNQPQHF.

This rearrangement joins TRBV6-2 or TRBV6-3 to TRBJ2-2, with a tentative D call TRBD1 (6 bases). V was cut by 2 bases and J by 4 bases, with 14 bases left in between. The CDR3 consists of 16 residues. Germline CDR1 MNHEY, CDR2 SVGEGT. DNA of the CDR3: TGTGCCAGCAGTTACGCCGGGACATATACCACCGGGGAGCTGTTTTTT. It encodes CASSYAGTYTTGELFF.

This chain connects TRBV5-5 to TRBJ2-7; 10 bases fit TRBD1. The V gene's germline CDR1 is SGHKS and CDR2 YYEKEE (reference sequence). This CDR3 is 14 amino acids long. The junction had 2 bases not matched to a gene; V was cut back by 3 bases and J by 2 bases. In nucleotides, the CDR3 is TGTGCCAGCAGCTGGGGGACAGGGGCCTACGAGCAGTACTTC. This translates into CASSWGTGAYEQYF.

The chain links TRBV5-1 to TRBJ1-1; D possibly corresponds to TRBD1 (5 bases). V was shortened by 3 bases and J by 1 base, with 7 bases between the two germline ends. CDR3 length: 13 residues. The V gene's germline CDR1 is SGHRS and CDR2 YFSETQ. The CDR3 bases are TGCGCCAGCAGCTCCACAGGGAACACTGAAGCTTTCTTT. Its protein is CASSSTGNTEAFF. Variable domain in full (rest from reference TRBV5-1 and TRBJ1-1): KAGVTQTPRYLIKTRGQQVTLSCSPISGHRSVSWYQQTPGQGLQFLFEYFSETQRNKGNFPGRFSGRQFSNSRSEMNVSTLELGDSALYLCASSSTGNTEAFFGQGTRLTVV.

The rearrangement uses TRBV29-1 and TRBJ2-3; perhaps TRBD1 as D (5 bases). The CDR3 is 13 amino acids. Germline V gene sequence: CDR1 SQVTM, CDR2 ANQGSEA. V gave up 5 bases and J gave up 2 bases, with 11 bases separating them. The CDR3 region is CSVLQEFTDTQYF. In DNA form, the CDR3 reads TGCAGCGTTCTACAGGAATTCACAGATACGCAGTATTTT.

The gene calls are TRBV5-1 and TRBJ2-2, with 9 positions matching TRBD2. Germline CDR1 reads SGHRS; CDR2 reads YFSETQ. The CDR3 spans 19 residues. Trimming took 4 bases from V and 1 from J; bases not matched to a gene: 14. In nucleotides, the CDR3 is TGCGCCAGCAGCCCCTGGACTAGCGTCTCAGTGGGGAACACCGGGGAGCTGTTTTTT. Amino acids: CASSPWTSVSVGNTGELFF.

This chain links TRBV28 with TRBJ2-7; D remains unclear. The CDR3 runs to 12 residues. Germline V gene lookup returns CDR1 MDHEN and CDR2 SYDVKM. V was shortened by 4 bases and J by 3 bases, with 7 bases between the two germline ends. CDR3 in amino acids: CASSSNYYEQYF. The CDR3 DNA reads as TGTGCCAGCAGTTCTAACTACTACGAGCAGTACTTC.

This chain joins TRBV3-1 (or the pseudogene TRBV3-2) and TRBJ1-4; possibly TRBD1 for D (5 bases). Germline values: CDR1 LGHDT, CDR2 YNNKEL (reference sequence). The CDR3 covers 18 residues. Deletions cut 3 bases from V and 7 bases from J, with 24 bases between. CDR3 DNA sequence: TGTGCCAGCAGCCATCCAACTCCCTCCCAGGGCGAGATTGAAAAACTGTTTTTT. Translation gives CASSHPTPSQGEIEKLFF.

The chain employs TRBV4-3 and TRBJ1-4, with 7 bases identical to TRBD1. The CDR3 is made up of 15 amino acids. V trimming: 1 base; J trimming: 6 bases; junction bases outside the gene matches: 5. The germline CDR1 and CDR2 sequences are LGHNA and YSLEER. CDR3 sequence: CASSQGDRDHEKLFF. The CDR3 bases are TGCGCCAGCAGCCAAGGAGACAGGGATCATGAAAAACTGTTTTTT.

The chain employs TRBV10-3 and TRBJ2-2, with 7 bases matching TRBD1. This CDR3 region has 14 residues. The V segment lost 4 bases and the J segment 3 bases; nucleotides outside the gene matches: 2. CDR1 and CDR2 from the germline V gene are ENHRY and SYGVKD. This CDR3 reads CAISVQGDTGELFF. The CDR3 DNA reads as TGTGCCATCAGTGTCCAGGGGGACACCGGGGAGCTGTTTTTT.